This passage covers 9 T cell receptor beta chains from one sample sequenced in a study of CD8 T cells in Susac syndrome. When the RNA was reverse transcribed, random hexamers were used with an input of 0.5 to 1 ug. One entry per CDR3 protein results from TCRdb running MiXCR on the immunoSEQ multiplex PCR reads. The sample yields about 250,000 distinct CDR3 sequences, 93% seen once. The sample consisted of CD4+ T cells from PBMCs. The receptors originated from a human donor with multiple sclerosis.

V is TRBV6-6 and J is TRBJ2-7; tentative D call: TRBD1 (5 bases). V lost 6 bases and J 6 bases, leaving 15 bases between the germline ends. Per germline, CDR1 MNHNY and CDR2 SVGAGI (reference sequence). The CDR3 is 13 residues long. The CDR3 loop is CASSSFPRAEQYV. DNA of the CDR3: TGTGCCAGCAGCTCTTTCCCCAGGGCCGAGCAGTACGTC.

The chain recombines TRBV3-1 with TRBJ2-1; no firm D call. CDR3 length: 13 residues. V dropped 4 bases and J dropped 2 bases, with 6 bases sitting between them. Germline V lookup: CDR1 LGHDT, CDR2 YNNKEL (reference sequence). The CDR3: CASSPRAYNEQFF. For the CDR3, the DNA is TGTGCCAGCAGCCCACGGGCCTACAATGAGCAGTTCTTC.

The V and J genes are TRBV18 and TRBJ2-5, with D unclear. The CDR3 consists of 13 residues. The V gene lost 3 bases and the J gene lost 4 bases, with 9 bases spanning the gap. The germline gives CDR1 KGHSH, CDR2 LQKENI. The CDR3 is CASSPPSGETQYF. CDR3 DNA: TGTGCCAGCTCACCCCCAAGTGGAGAGACCCAGTACTTC.

The J gene is TRBJ2-5, the V gene TRBV30; 12 bases agree with TRBD2. The CDR3 length is 14 residues. V shed 2 bases, J shed 5 bases, and the junction held 3 bases outside the gene matches. The germline gives CDR1 GTSNPN, CDR2 SVGIG (reference sequence). The CDR3 loop is CAWSMGLAGETQYF. The DNA of the CDR3 is TGTGCCTGGAGTATGGGACTAGCGGGCGAGACCCAGTACTTC.

This chain connects TRBV5-8 to TRBJ1-6; no reliable D call. This CDR3 is built from 14 residues. Trimming stripped 0 bases from V and 5 bases from J, with 6 bases between. Looked up from germline, CDR1 is SGHTS and CDR2 is YDEGEE. DNA for the CDR3: TGTGCCAGCAGCTTGGTTGCCCATAATTCACCCCTCCACTTT. This sequence encodes CASSLVAHNSPLHF.

This sequence joins TRBV6-5 and TRBJ2-7; 7 bases agree with TRBD1. The ends lost 6 bases at V and 2 bases at J; junction bases unmatched: 4. The germline gives CDR1 MNHEY, CDR2 SVGAGI. This CDR3 has 13 residues. The CDR3 spells CASRDRLAYEQYF. CDR3 sequence (DNA): TGTGCCAGCAGGGACAGGTTAGCCTACGAGCAGTACTTC.

In its sample, this clonotype was seen once. This rearrangement joins TRBV12-5 to TRBJ2-7; possibly TRBD1 for D (7 bases). There are 14 residues in the CDR3. Germline assignment: CDR1 LGHNT and CDR2 FRNRAP. Between the trimmed V and J ends, which lost 1 base and 5 bases, there was a span of 12 bases. The CDR3 sequence: CASGLGRGVHEQYF. CDR3 coding DNA: TGTGCTAGTGGTTTGGGCAGGGGGGTCCACGAGCAGTACTTC.

V usage is TRBV30 and J usage is TRBJ1-5, with 8 bases aligning to TRBD1. Losses at the gene ends were 5 bases for V and 5 bases for J; bases not matched to a gene: 8. The germline V gene encodes CDR1 GTSNPN and CDR2 SVGIG (reference sequence). The CDR3 length is 14 residues. CDR3 coding DNA: TGTGCCTGGGGACGGGGACAGGTTGATCAGCCCCAGCATTTT. This gives the protein CAWGRGQVDQPQHF. The whole variable domain, remainder taken from reference TRBV30 and TRBJ1-5, is SQTIHQWPATLVQPVGSPLSLECTVEGTSNPNLYWYRQAAGRGLQLLFYSVGIGQISSEVPQNLSASRPQDRQFILSSKKLLLSDSGFYLCAWGRGQVDQPQHFGDGTRLSIL.

This clonotype was found a few times. The V gene is TRBV28, the J gene TRBJ1-6; 10 positions match TRBD1. The CDR3 spans 17 residues. Losses at the gene ends were 5 bases for V and 2 bases for J; bases not matched to a gene: 6. The germline CDR1 and CDR2 sequences are MDHEN and SYDVKM. CDR3 DNA sequence: TGTGCCAGCAGTCCCCGGGACAGGGGAACCTATAATTCACCCCTCCACTTT. It specifies CASSPRDRGTYNSPLHF.